One and the same sample provided the 26 T cell receptor beta chains below, sequenced in a study of OX40 agonist ivuxolimab in advanced cancers. Profiled with immunoSEQ multiplex PCR; TCRdb holds only in-frame clones, not every one. In the table there are approximately 100,000 clones, over 75% of which are singletons. Specimen: CD4+ or CD8+ T cells sorted from blood, collected in a trial of the OX40 agonist ivuxolimab. These receptors came from an adult with an advanced solid tumor such as melanoma, head and neck, liver or kidney cancer.

The rearrangement links TRBV5-8 to TRBJ2-5; 16 positions agree with TRBD2. Per germline, CDR1 SGHTS and CDR2 YDEGEE. The CDR3 has 16 amino acids. Germline trimming cut 2 bases from V and 5 bases from J; bases unmatched to any gene: 3. CDR3 sequence: CASSFGTSGRAETQYF. The CDR3 bases are TGTGCCAGCAGCTTCGGGACTAGCGGGAGGGCTGAGACCCAGTACTTC. The whole variable domain, filled in from reference TRBV5-8 and TRBJ2-5, reads EAGVTQSPTHLIKTRGQQATLRCSPISGHTSVYWYQQALGLGLQFLLWYDEGEERNRGNFPPRFSGRQFPNYSSELNVNALELEDSALYLCASSFGTSGRAETQYFGPGTRLLVL.

V gene TRBV9 combines with J gene TRBJ2-1; 10 bases align to TRBD2. V shed 0 bases and J 7 bases; nucleotides not matched to a gene: 10. Looked up from germline, CDR1 is SGDLS and CDR2 is YYNGEE. CDR3 length: 17 residues. The CDR3 DNA is TGTGCCAGCAGCGTAGGACTAGCGGGTCTATCGAAGAATGAGCAGTTCTTC. It specifies CASSVGLAGLSKNEQFF.

The V call is TRBV10-3, the J call TRBJ2-3; a possible D gene is TRBD1 (7 bases). Germline CDR1 ENHRY, CDR2 SYGVKD. This CDR3 region has 17 residues. V dropped 4 bases and J dropped 1 base, with 18 bases sitting between them. The CDR3 is CAISGLKGRGGTDTQYF. DNA of the CDR3: TGTGCCATCAGTGGTCTGAAGGGCAGGGGGGGCACAGATACGCAGTATTTT.

The chain has TRBV14 and TRBJ1-4; D gene uncertain. Trimming shortened V by 0 bases and J by 10 bases, and 15 bases separated the two germline ends. Germline V gene sequence: CDR1 SGHDN, CDR2 FVKESK. The CDR3 is 15 amino acids. This CDR3 reads CASSQEGAHYGKLFF. The CDR3 DNA is TGTGCCAGCAGCCAAGAGGGAGCCCATTATGGAAAACTGTTTTTT.

This clone was counted once. The chain has TRBV28 and TRBJ1-3; the match to TRBD1 covers 7 bases. The junction had 5 bases not matched to a gene; V was cut back by 6 bases and J by 3 bases. The CDR3 consists of 14 residues. Germline values: CDR1 MDHEN, CDR2 SYDVKM. CDR3 nucleotides: TGTGCCAGCAGCCAAGACAGGGTTGGAAACACCATATATTTT. This gives the protein CASSQDRVGNTIYF.

CDR3 nucleotides: TGTGCCAGCAGTAAACAGGTGAACACTGAAGCTTTCTTT. This encodes CASSKQVNTEAFF. This sequence joins TRBV6-6 and TRBJ1-1, with a possible D match to TRBD1 (5 bases). This CDR3 region has 13 residues. The germline CDR1 and CDR2 sequences are MNHNY and SVGAGI (reference sequence). The V gene lost 5 bases and the J gene lost 0 bases, with 7 bases spanning the gap.

The chain couples TRBV28 to TRBJ2-7; D not resolved. The germline gives CDR1 MDHEN, CDR2 SYDVKM. This CDR3 region has 13 residues. V was clipped by 3 bases and J by 5 bases, with 11 bases between them. The CDR3 DNA reads as TGTGCCAGCAGTTTCCCGAACAGCGACGAGCAGTACTTC. It specifies CASSFPNSDEQYF.

This sequence joins TRBV28 and TRBJ1-2; 9 nucleotides align to TRBD1. The V gene's germline CDR1 is MDHEN and CDR2 SYDVKM. This CDR3 contains 13 residues. With 4 bases clipped from V and 9 bases from J, the junction kept 6 bases outside the gene matches. The CDR3 spells CASSWGQGFRYTF. CDR3 nucleotides: TGTGCCAGCAGTTGGGGACAGGGTTTTCGCTACACCTTC.

The chain joins TRBV18 to TRBJ1-2; TRBD1 is a possible D gene (6 bases). The V gene's germline CDR1 is KGHSH and CDR2 LQKENI. There are 13 residues in the CDR3. The ends were cut back, 6 bases at V and 4 bases at J, with 12 bases in the middle. CDR3 DNA sequence: TGTGCCAGCTCGACAGGACGGAGCTATGGCTACACCTTC. Residues: CASSTGRSYGYTF.

V is TRBV27 and J is TRBJ1-2; 8 bases align to TRBD1. The V and J ends lost 6 bases and 4 bases, in that order; junction bases with no gene match: 31. The CDR3 has 22 amino acids. Germline CDR1 is MNHEY and CDR2 is SMNVEV (reference sequence). CDR3 protein: CASSPTWTGTRNGVESGYGYTF. The CDR3 DNA follows: TGTGCCAGCAGCCCTACGTGGACAGGGACTCGGAATGGTGTCGAATCGGGCTATGGCTACACCTTC.

This clone was detected a few times. The chain joins TRBV28 to TRBJ1-1, with 10 positions matching TRBD1. Losses at the gene ends were 4 bases for V and 0 bases for J; bases not matched to a gene: 8. Germline assignment: CDR1 MDHEN and CDR2 SYDVKM. The CDR3 is made up of 17 amino acids. The CDR3 loop reads CASSSLGTGVLNTEAFF. CDR3 nucleotide sequence: TGTGCCAGCAGTTCACTTGGGACAGGGGTGTTGAACACTGAAGCTTTCTTT.

V usage is TRBV2 and J usage is TRBJ1-3, with D possibly TRBD1 on 6 matching bases. Germline assignment: CDR1 SNHLY and CDR2 FYNNEI. CDR3 length: 15 amino acids. V was shortened by 7 bases and J by 4 bases, with 17 bases between the two germline ends. CDR3 sequence (DNA): TGTGCCAGCACCGCGCGGACAGACACAGGAAACACCATATATTTT. Amino acids: CASTARTDTGNTIYF.

The CDR3 sequence: CASSWSIYNEQFF. The CDR3 DNA reads as TGTGCCAGCAGTTGGAGTATCTACAATGAGCAGTTCTTC. This rearrangement joins TRBV25-1 to TRBJ2-1, with D uncertain. Germline CDR1 and CDR2: MGHDK and SYGVNS. V was trimmed by 5 bases and J by 3 bases, leaving 8 bases between them. The CDR3 extends over 13 amino acids.

As concerns this clone: Its ends do not fully match the called genes, so a read error is possible. This chain joins TRBV5-1 and TRBJ2-5; 11 nucleotides agree with TRBD2. CDR3 length: 15 amino acids. Germline CDR1 and CDR2: SGHRS and YFSETQ. The CDR3 DNA reads TGCGCCAGCACCTTGACTAGCGGGACCCAAGAGACCCAGTACTTC. Translating gives CASTLTSGTQETQYF.

The gene calls are TRBV19 and TRBJ2-1, with 9 positions matching TRBD2. Germline V gene lookup returns CDR1 LNHDA and CDR2 SQIVND (reference sequence). The junction had 8 bases not matched to a gene; V was cut back by 1 base and J by 4 bases. The CDR3 length is 17 residues. In nucleotides, the CDR3 is TGTGCCAGTAGTATAGGGCACCTCGCGGGAGGGTACAATGAGCAGTTCTTC. Its protein product is CASSIGHLAGGYNEQFF.

The V gene is TRBV6-1, the J gene TRBJ1-3; possibly TRBD1 for D (5 bases). Trimming left V 7 bases short and J 4 bases short, with 14 bases between. The CDR3 is 14 amino acids. Germline lookup yields CDR1 MNHNS and CDR2 SASEGT. The chain's CDR3 is CASNLGGLGNTIYF. CDR3 sequence (DNA): TGTGCCAGCAATCTGGGGGGGTTAGGAAACACCATATATTTT.

The chain employs TRBV28 and TRBJ2-2; D ambiguous. Trimming removed 6 bases from V and 2 bases from J, with 7 bases in between. Germline V gene lookup returns CDR1 MDHEN and CDR2 SYDVKM. This CDR3 region has 13 residues. The CDR3 reads CASRTPNTGELFF. The CDR3 nucleotides are TGTGCCAGCAGGACACCCAACACCGGGGAGCTGTTTTTT.

V usage is TRBV15 and J usage is TRBJ2-1; 10 nucleotides agree with TRBD2. From germline, CDR1 is LNHNV and CDR2 YYDKDF (reference sequence). Trimming took 2 bases from V and 7 from J; bases not matched to a gene: 5. This CDR3 contains 15 residues. CDR3 bases: TGTGCCACCAGCAGAACTGGACTAGCGGAAAATGAGCAGTTCTTC. Amino acids: CATSRTGLAENEQFF.

The V call is TRBV10-1, the J call TRBJ2-3; D call uncertain. This CDR3 is 14 amino acids long. Per the germline V gene, CDR1 is WNHNN and CDR2 is SYGVQD (reference sequence). The ends were cut back, 4 bases at V and 2 bases at J, with 10 bases in the middle. CDR3 coding DNA: TGCGCCAGCAGTGCGTCGACCCCCACAGATACGCAGTATTTT. Translation gives CASSASTPTDTQYF.

The V gene is TRBV18, the J gene TRBJ2-6; the D gene is possibly TRBD1 (6 bases). CDR3 length equals 15 residues. Trimming left V 3 bases short and J 2 bases short, with 8 bases between. Germline loops: CDR1 KGHSH, CDR2 LQKENI. The CDR3 DNA follows: TGTGCCAGCTCACCCCAGGGGACTGGGGCCAACGTCCTGACTTTC. It translates to CASSPQGTGANVLTF.

This chain joins TRBV11-3 and TRBJ2-5; 11 bases are shared with TRBD2. The trim removed 2 bases at V and 2 bases at J, leaving 4 bases unmatched. The CDR3 is made up of 16 amino acids. Germline V CDR1 and CDR2: SGHNT, YENEEA. As DNA, the CDR3 is TGTGCCAGCAGCTTACGCGGGACTAGCGGACAAGAGACCCAGTACTTC. Protein sequence: CASSLRGTSGQETQYF.

The gene calls are TRBV5-6 and TRBJ2-1; 7 bases line up with TRBD2. CDR3 length equals 16 residues. With 1 base clipped from V and 3 bases from J, the junction kept 7 bases outside the gene matches. The germline gives CDR1 SGHDT, CDR2 YYEEEE. CDR3 DNA sequence: TGTGCCAGCAGCTTGCGGACTAGTTCCGACTACAATGAGCAGTTCTTC. Amino acids: CASSLRTSSDYNEQFF.

V is TRBV5-4 and J is TRBJ2-1; 9 bases match TRBD2. The J segment lost 0 bases and the V segment lost 3 bases, leaving 7 bases of the junction unmatched. Per germline, CDR1 SGHNT and CDR2 YYREEE (reference sequence). CDR3 length: 17 residues. CDR3 sequence (DNA): TGTGCCAGCAGCTCCCGGGGTAGCGGGGGCTCCTACAATGAGCAGTTCTTC. It codes for CASSSRGSGGSYNEQFF.

V is TRBV5-1 and J is TRBJ2-1, with TRBD2 matching 12 bases. V shed 5 bases and J 6 bases; nucleotides not matched to a gene: 3. The CDR3 consists of 14 residues. Germline V gene lookup returns CDR1 SGHRS and CDR2 YFSETQ. CDR3: CASRWTSGTNEQFF. The DNA of the CDR3 is TGCGCCAGCAGGTGGACTAGCGGGACCAATGAGCAGTTCTTC. Filled out from reference TRBV5-1 and TRBJ2-1, the complete variable domain reads KAGVTQTPRYLIKTRGQQVTLSCSPISGHRSVSWYQQTPGQGLQFLFEYFSETQRNKGNFPGRFSGRQFSNSRSEMNVSTLELGDSALYLCASRWTSGTNEQFFGPGTRLTVL.

A single count supports this clone. The CDR3 region is CASSSGLDPMEQFF. For the CDR3, the DNA is TGTGCCAGCAGCTCCGGACTAGACCCGATGGAGCAGTTCTTC. The chain is built from TRBV7-3 and TRBJ2-1, with 7 bases aligning to TRBD2. The V gene end was trimmed by 4 bases and the J gene end by 10 bases; junction bases not matched to a gene: 10. Germline-derived CDR1 and CDR2 are SGHTA and FQGTGA. This CDR3 contains 14 residues.

The J gene is TRBJ1-2, the V gene TRBV10-3, with no clear D. V was cut by 0 bases and J by 7 bases, with 12 bases left in between. The CDR3 loop spans 14 amino acids. Germline-derived CDR1 and CDR2 are ENHRY and SYGVKD. This chain's CDR3 is CAISESVKRSGYTF. CDR3 DNA: TGTGCCATCAGTGAGTCGGTTAAGAGGAGTGGCTACACCTTC.